Included here is one T cell receptor (beta chain) sequence, with context. The data are from a study of shared T cell receptors in the human thymus. The data were produced by immunoSEQ multiplex PCR, yet TCRdb's version contains in-frame clones alone and is incomplete. The data show more than 300,000 clones, around 93% seen once. This CDR3 is 12 amino acids long. V was clipped by 3 bases and J by 5 bases, with 7 bases between them. CDR1 is KGHSH, CDR2 LQKENI, per germline. Sample: thymocytes. This sequence was found in a human donor. The rearrangement links TRBV18 to TRBJ1-2, with no clear D. Here the CDR3 reads CASSPQSYGYTF. CDR3 DNA sequence: TGTGCCAGCTCACCCCAATCATATGGCTACACCTTC.